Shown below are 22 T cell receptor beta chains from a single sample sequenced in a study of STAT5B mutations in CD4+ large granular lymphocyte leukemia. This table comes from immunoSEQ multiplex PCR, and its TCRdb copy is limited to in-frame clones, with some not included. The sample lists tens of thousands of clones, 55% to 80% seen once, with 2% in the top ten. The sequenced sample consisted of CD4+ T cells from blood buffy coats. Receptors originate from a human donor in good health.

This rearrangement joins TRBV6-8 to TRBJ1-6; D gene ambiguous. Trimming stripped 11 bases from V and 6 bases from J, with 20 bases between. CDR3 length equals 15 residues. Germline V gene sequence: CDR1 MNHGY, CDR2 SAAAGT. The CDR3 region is CAGAWSIGLNSPLHF. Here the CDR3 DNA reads TGTGCCGGAGCCTGGTCGATAGGGCTTAATTCACCCCTCCACTTT.

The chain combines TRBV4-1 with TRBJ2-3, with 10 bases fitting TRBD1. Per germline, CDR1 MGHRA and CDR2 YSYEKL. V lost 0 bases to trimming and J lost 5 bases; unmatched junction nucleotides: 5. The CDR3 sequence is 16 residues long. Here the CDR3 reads CASSQEDRGAIDTQYF. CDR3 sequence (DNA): TGCGCCAGCAGCCAAGAGGACAGGGGGGCAATAGATACGCAGTATTTT.

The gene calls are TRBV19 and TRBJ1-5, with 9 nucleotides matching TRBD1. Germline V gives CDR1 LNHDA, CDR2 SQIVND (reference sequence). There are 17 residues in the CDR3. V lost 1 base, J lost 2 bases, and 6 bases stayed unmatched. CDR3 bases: TGTGCCAGTAGTATAGGAACAGGGGGCTGGGGCAATCAGCCCCAGCATTTT. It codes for CASSIGTGGWGNQPQHF.

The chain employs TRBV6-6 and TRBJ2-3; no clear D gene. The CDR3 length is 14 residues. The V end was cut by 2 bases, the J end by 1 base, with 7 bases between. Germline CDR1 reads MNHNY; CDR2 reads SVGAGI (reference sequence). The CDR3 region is CASSYPSGTDTQYF. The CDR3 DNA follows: TGTGCCAGCAGTTACCCAAGCGGCACAGATACGCAGTATTTT.

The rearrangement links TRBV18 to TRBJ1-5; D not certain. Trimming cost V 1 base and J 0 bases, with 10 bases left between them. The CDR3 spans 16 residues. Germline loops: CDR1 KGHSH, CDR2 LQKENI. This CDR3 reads CASSPRTGNSNQPQHF. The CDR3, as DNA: TGTGCCAGCTCACCACGGACGGGCAATAGCAATCAGCCCCAGCATTTT. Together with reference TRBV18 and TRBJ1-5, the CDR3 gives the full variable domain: NAGVMQNPRHLVRRRGQEARLRCSPMKGHSHVYWYRQLPEEGLKFMVYLQKENIIDESGMPKERFSAEFPKEGPSILRIQQVVRGDSAAYFCASSPRTGNSNQPQHFGDGTRLSIL.

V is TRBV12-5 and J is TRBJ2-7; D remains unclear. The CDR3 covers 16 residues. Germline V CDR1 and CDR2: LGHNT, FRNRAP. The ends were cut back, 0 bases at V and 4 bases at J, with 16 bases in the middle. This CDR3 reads CASGLVSPPSRYEQYF. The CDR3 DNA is TGTGCTAGTGGTTTGGTTTCCCCACCGTCACGATACGAGCAGTACTTC.

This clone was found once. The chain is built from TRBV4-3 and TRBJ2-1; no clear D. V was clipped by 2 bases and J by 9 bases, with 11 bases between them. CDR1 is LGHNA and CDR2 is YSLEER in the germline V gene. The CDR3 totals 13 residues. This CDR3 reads CASSQFYGVEQFF. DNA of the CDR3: TGCGCCAGCAGCCAATTTTATGGGGTTGAGCAGTTCTTC.

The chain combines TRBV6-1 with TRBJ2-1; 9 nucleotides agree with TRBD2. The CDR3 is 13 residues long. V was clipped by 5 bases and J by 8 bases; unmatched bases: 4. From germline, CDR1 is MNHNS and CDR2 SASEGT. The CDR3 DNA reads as TGTGCCAGCAGTCGCGGGGGGGCCGATGAGCAGTTCTTC. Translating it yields CASSRGGADEQFF.

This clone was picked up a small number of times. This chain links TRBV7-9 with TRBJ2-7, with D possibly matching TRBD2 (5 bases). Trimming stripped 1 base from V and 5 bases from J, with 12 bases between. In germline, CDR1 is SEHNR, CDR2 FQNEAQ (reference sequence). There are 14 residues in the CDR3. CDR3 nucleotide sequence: TGTGCCAGCAGCTTAGAGTCGGGGTTCGACGAGCAGTACTTC. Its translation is CASSLESGFDEQYF.

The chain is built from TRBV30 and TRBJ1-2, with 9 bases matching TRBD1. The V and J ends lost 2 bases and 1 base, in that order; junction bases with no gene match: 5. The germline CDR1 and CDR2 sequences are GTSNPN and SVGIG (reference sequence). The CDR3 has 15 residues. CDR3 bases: TGTGCCTGGAGTCAAGGGACAGGGAGTAACTATGGCTACACCTTC. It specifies CAWSQGTGSNYGYTF.

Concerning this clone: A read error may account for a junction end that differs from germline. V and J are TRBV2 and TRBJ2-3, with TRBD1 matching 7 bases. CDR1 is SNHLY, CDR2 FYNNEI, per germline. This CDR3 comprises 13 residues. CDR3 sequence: CASKGGRTDTQYF. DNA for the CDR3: TGTGCAAGCAAAGGGGGCCGGACAGATACGCAGTATTTT.

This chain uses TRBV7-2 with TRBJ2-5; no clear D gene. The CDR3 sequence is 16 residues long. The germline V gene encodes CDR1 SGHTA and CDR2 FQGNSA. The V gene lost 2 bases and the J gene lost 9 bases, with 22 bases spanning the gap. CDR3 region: CASSLIFGPVTAAQYF. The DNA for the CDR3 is TGTGCCAGCAGCTTAATCTTCGGGCCGGTCACCGCGGCCCAGTACTTC.

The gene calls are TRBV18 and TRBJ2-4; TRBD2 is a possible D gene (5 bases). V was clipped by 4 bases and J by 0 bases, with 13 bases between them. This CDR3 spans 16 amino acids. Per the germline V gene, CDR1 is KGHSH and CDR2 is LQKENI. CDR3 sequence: CASSRASGLAKNIQYF. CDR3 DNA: TGTGCCAGCTCACGGGCGTCTGGACTAGCCAAAAACATTCAGTACTTC.

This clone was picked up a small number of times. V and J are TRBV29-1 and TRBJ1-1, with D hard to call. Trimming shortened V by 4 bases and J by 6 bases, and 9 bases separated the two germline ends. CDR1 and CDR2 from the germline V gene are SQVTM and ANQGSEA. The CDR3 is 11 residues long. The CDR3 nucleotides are TGCAGCGTTGGCCGGGCGGCTGAAGCTTTCTTT. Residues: CSVGRAAEAFF.

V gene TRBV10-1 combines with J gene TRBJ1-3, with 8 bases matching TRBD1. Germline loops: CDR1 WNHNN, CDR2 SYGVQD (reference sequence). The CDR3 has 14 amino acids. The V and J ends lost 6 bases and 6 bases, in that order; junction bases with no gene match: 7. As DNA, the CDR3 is TGCGCCAGCAGGGCGGACAGGGCAGAAAACACCATATATTTT. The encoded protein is CASRADRAENTIYF.

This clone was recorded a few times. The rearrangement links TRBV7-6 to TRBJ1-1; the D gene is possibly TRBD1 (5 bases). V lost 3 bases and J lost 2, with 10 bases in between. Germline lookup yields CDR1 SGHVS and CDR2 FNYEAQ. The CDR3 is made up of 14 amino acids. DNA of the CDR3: TGTGCCAGCAGCTTGGGCGGGACCAACACTGAAGCTTTCTTT. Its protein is CASSLGGTNTEAFF. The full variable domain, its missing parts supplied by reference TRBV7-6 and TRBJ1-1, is GAGVSQSPRYKVTKRGQDVALRCDPISGHVSLYWYRQALGQGPEFLTYFNYEAQQDKSGLPNDRFSAERPEGSISTLTIQRTEQRDSAMYRCASSLGGTNTEAFFGQGTRLTVV.

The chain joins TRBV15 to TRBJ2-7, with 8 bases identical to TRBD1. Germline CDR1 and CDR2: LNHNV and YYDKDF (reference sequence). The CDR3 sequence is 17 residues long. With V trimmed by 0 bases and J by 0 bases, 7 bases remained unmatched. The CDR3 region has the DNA TGTGCCACCAGCAGAGAGTCGCCGGGACAGGTCTCCTACGAGCAGTACTTC. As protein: CATSRESPGQVSYEQYF.

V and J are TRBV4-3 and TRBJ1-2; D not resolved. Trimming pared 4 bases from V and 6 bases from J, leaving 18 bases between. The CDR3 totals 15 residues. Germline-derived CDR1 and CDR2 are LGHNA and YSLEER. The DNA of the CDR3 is TGCGCCAGCAGCCCCCTAGTCTGGGTTCTGGATGGCTACACCTTC. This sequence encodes CASSPLVWVLDGYTF.

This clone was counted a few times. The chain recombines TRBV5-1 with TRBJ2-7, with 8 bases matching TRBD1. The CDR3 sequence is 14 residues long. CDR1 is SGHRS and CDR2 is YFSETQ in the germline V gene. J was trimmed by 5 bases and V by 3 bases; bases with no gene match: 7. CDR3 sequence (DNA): TGCGCCAGCAGCTGGTCGGACAGGGACCACGAGCAGTACTTC. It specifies CASSWSDRDHEQYF. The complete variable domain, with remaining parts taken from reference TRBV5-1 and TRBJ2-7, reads KAGVTQTPRYLIKTRGQQVTLSCSPISGHRSVSWYQQTPGQGLQFLFEYFSETQRNKGNFPGRFSGRQFSNSRSEMNVSTLELGDSALYLCASSWSDRDHEQYFGPGTRLTVT.

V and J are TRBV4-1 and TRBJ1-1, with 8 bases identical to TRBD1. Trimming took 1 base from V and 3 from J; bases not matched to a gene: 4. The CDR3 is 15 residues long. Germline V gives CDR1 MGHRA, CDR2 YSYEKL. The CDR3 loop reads CASSQGQGADTEAFF. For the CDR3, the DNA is TGCGCCAGCAGCCAAGGCCAGGGGGCTGACACTGAAGCTTTCTTT.

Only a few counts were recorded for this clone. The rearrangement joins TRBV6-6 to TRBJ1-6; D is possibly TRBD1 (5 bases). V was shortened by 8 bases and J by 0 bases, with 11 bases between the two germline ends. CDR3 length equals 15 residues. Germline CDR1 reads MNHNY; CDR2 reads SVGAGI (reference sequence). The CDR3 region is CASFGASSYNSPLHF. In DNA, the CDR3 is TGTGCCAGCTTCGGGGCTAGCTCCTATAATTCACCCCTCCACTTT.

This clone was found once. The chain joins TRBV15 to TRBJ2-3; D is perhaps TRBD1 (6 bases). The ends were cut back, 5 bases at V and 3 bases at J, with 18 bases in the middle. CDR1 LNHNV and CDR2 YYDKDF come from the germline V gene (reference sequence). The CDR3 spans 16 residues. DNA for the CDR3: TGTGCCACCAGCGCTGGGTTCAACAGGGCTACAGATACGCAGTATTTT. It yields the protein CATSAGFNRATDTQYF.